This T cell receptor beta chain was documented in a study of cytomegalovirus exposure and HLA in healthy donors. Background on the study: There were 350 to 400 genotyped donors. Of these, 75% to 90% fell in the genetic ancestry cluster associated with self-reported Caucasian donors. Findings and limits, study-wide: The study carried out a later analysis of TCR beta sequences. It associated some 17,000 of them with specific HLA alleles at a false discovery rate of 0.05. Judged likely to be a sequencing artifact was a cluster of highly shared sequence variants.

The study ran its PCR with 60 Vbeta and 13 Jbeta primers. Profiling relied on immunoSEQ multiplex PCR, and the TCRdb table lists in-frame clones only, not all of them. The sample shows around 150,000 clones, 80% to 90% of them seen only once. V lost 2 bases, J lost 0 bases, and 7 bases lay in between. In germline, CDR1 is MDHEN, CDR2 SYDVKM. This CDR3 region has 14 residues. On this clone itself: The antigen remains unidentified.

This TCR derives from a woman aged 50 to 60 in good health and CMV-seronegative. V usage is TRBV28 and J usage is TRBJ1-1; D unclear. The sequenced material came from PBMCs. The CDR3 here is CASSLVRMNTEAFF. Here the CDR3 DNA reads TGTGCCAGCAGTTTAGTCAGGATGAACACTGAAGCTTTCTTT.